This record concerns one TCR beta chain sequence. V was pared by 6 bases and J by 3 bases, with 4 bases of the junction left unmatched. This CDR3 spans 14 amino acids. Germline lookup yields CDR1 MNHEY and CDR2 SVGAGI. The sample is drawn from a study of cytomegalovirus exposure and HLA in healthy donors. The donors gave bone marrow, and they were healthy. This PCR relied on a set of 60 Vbeta primers and 13 Jbeta primers. Profiled with immunoSEQ multiplex PCR; TCRdb holds only in-frame clones, not every one. The sample lists about 160,000 clones, about 85% occurring once. The sequencing sample was made of PBMCs. This clonotype was obtained from a male donor in good health and CMV-seropositive. The chain links TRBV6-5 to TRBJ2-2; TRBD1 aligns across 7 bases. In nucleotides, the CDR3 is TGTGCCAGCAGACAGGGGTACGACACCGGGGAGCTGTTTTTT. Translation: CASRQGYDTGELFF.